This TCR beta chain was sequenced in a study of blood T cell dynamics during melanoma immunotherapy. The protocol was immunoSEQ multiplex PCR, while the TCRdb copy is restricted to in-frame clones and leaves out a portion. This table has about 5,600 clones, around four fifths appearing once. Time point indicated: week 3, after first cycle of checkpoint inhibitor. Germline V gene lookup returns CDR1 MDHEN and CDR2 SYDVKM. The CDR3 is 15 residues long. With 7 bases clipped from V and 6 bases from J, the junction kept 12 bases outside the gene matches. This chain joins TRBV28 and TRBJ2-3; 8 positions agree with TRBD2. This TCR came from a human donor with melanoma. Some clones in this sample may be carry-over from other donors' samples. This material consisted of blood, taken from a patient treated with checkpoint blockade. Here the CDR3 reads CASKPGTSIVDTQYF. The CDR3 nucleotides read TGTGCCAGCAAGCCCGGGACTAGTATTGTTGATACGCAGTATTTT.